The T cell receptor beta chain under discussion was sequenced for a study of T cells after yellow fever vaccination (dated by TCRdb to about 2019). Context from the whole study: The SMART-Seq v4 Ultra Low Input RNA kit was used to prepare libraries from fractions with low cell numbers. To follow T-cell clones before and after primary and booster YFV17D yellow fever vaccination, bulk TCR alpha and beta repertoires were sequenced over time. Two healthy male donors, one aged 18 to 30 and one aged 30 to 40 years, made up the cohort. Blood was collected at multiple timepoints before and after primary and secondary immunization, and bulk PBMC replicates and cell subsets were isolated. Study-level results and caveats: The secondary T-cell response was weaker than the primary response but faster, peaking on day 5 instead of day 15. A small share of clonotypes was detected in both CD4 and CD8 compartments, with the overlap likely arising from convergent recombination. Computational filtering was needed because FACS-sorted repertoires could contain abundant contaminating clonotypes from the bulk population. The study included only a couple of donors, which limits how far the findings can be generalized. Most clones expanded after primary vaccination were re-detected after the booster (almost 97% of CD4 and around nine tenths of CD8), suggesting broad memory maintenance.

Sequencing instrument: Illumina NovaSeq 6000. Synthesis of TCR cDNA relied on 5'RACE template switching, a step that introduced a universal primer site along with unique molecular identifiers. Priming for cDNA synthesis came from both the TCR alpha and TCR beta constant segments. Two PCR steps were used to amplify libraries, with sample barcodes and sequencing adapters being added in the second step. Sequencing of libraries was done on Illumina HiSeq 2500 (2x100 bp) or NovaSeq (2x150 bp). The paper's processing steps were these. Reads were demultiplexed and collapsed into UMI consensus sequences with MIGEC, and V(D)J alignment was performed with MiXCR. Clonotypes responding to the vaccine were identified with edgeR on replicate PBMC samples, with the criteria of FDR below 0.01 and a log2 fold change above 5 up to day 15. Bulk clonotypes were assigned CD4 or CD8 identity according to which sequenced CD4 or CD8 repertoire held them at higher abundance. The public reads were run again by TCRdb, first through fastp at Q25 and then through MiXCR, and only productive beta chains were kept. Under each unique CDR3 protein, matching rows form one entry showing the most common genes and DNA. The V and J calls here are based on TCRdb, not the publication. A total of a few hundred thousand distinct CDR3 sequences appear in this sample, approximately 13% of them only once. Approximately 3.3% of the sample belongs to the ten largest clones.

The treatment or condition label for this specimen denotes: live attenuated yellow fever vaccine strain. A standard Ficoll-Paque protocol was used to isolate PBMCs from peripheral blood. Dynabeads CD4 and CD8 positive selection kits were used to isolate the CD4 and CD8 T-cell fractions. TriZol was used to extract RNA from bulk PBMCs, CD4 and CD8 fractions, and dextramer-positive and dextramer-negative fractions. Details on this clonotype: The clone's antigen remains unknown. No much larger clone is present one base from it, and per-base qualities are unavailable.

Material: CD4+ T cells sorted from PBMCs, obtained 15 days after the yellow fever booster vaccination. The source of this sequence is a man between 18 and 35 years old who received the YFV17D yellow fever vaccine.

Here is the DNA: TGTGCCAGCAGTTCAAATAGCGGACGCACAGATACGCAGTATTTT. Protein translation: CASSSNSGRTDTQYF. The chain uses TRBV27 and TRBJ2-3; 6 matching bases give a weak D call of TRBD2. Between the V and J ends, shortened by 4 bases and 1 base respectively, the junction contains 12 bases. CDR1 and CDR2, per the germline V gene (reference sequence), are MNHEY and SMNVEV. Including the terminal cysteine and phenylalanine, the CDR3 comprises 15 residues. Here the CDR3 DNA is all that survives: 45 bases in frame from base 1.